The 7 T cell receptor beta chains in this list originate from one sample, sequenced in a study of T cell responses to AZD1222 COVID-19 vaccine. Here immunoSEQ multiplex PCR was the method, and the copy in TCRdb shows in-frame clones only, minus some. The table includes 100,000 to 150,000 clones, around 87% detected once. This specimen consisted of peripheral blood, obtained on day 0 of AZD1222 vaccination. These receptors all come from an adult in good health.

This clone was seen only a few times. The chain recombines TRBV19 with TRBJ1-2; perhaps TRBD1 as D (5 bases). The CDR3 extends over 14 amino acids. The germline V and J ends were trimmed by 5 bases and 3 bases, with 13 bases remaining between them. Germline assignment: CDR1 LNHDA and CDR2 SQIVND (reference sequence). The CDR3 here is CASSAGAADYGYTF. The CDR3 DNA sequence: TGTGCCAGTAGTGCTGGGGCGGCGGACTATGGCTACACCTTC.

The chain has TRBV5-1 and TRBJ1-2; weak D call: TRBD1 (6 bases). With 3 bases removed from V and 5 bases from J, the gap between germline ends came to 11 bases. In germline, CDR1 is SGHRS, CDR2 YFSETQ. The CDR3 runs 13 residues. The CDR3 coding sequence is TGCGCCAGCAGCTCGGACAGCCAGTATGGCTACACCTTC. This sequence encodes CASSSDSQYGYTF. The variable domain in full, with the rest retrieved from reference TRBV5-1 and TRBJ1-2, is KAGVTQTPRYLIKTRGQQVTLSCSPISGHRSVSWYQQTPGQGLQFLFEYFSETQRNKGNFPGRFSGRQFSNSRSEMNVSTLELGDSALYLCASSSDSQYGYTFGSGTRLTVV.

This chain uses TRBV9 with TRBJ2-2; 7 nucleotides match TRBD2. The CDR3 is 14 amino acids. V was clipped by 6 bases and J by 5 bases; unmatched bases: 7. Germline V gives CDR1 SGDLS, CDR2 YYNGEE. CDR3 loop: CASNSRGETGELFF. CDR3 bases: TGTGCCAGCAATTCCCGGGGGGAGACCGGGGAGCTGTTTTTT.

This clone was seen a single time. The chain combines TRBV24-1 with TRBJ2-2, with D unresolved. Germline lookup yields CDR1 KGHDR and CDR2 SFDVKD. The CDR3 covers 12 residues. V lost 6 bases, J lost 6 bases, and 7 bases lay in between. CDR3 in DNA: TGTGCCACCAGTAAAGGCCCCGGGGAGCTGTTTTTT. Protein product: CATSKGPGELFF.

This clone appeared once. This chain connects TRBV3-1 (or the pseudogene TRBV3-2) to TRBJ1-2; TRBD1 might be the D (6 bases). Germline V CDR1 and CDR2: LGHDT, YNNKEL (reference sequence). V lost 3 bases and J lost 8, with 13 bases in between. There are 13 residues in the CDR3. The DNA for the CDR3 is TGTGCCAGCAGCCATAGGGGGGTCAGGGGCTACACCTTC. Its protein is CASSHRGVRGYTF.

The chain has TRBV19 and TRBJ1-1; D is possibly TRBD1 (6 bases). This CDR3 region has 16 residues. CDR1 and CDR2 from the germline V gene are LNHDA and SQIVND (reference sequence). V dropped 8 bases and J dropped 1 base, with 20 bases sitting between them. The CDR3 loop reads CASPPTQGIENTEAFF. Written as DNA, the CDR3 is TGTGCCAGTCCCCCTACACAGGGTATCGAGAACACTGAAGCTTTCTTT.

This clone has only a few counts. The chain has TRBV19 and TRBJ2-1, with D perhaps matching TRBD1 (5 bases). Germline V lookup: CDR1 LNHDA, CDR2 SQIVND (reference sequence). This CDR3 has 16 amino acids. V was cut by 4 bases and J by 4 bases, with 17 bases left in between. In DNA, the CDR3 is TGTGCCAGTAGTAGGACCGGCGAAGGGGCATACAATGAGCAGTTCTTC. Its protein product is CASSRTGEGAYNEQFF.